The clone carrying this T cell receptor (beta chain) was seen once. Its cognate antigen is unknown. With V trimmed by 3 bases and J by 10 bases, 12 bases remained unmatched. Germline V gene sequence: CDR1 MNHEY, CDR2 SVGAGI. The CDR3 covers 16 residues. Primers included in the PCR were 60 Vbeta and 13 Jbeta primers. The protocol was immunoSEQ multiplex PCR, while the TCRdb copy is restricted to in-frame clones and leaves out a portion. The table lists about 160,000 clones, roughly 80% of them singletons, with 0.96% in the top ten. The entry originates in a study of cytomegalovirus exposure and HLA in healthy donors. Study context: Around 80 million unique TCR sequences came from HLA-typed donors in an early release.

Whole-study results and caveats: The investigators catalogued 150 to 200 TCR beta chains as cytomegalovirus-associated. Researchers reportedly found TCR beta sequences accurately predicted most subjects' HLA-A and HLA-B alleles. Earlier results showed most TCR beta V segments being productive about 87% or about 30% of the time.

The sequencing input was PBMCs. This receptor was identified in a girl under 10 years old in good health and CMV-seropositive. V is TRBV6-5 and J is TRBJ2-1; TRBD2 aligns across 10 bases. The CDR3 bases are TGTGCCAGCAGTTATGATTCGCTAGCGGGAGTAGGGGAGCAGTTCTTC. This encodes CASSYDSLAGVGEQFF.